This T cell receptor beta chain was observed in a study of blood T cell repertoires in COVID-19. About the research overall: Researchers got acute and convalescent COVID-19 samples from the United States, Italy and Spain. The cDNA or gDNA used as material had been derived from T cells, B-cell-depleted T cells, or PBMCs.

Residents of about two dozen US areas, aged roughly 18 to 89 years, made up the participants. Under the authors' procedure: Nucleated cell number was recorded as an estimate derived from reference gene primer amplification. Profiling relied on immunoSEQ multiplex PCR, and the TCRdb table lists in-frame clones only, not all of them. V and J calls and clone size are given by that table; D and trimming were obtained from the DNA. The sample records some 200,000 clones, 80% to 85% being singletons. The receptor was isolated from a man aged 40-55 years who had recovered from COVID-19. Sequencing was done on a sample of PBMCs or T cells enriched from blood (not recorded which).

The CDR3 nucleotides read TGTGCCAGTAATTTTGAGACTGGTAAAGCTTTCTTT. This encodes CASNFETGKAFF. The rearrangement links TRBV19 to TRBJ1-1, with D unresolved. Trimming took off 7 bases at V and 9 bases at J, with 15 bases between the two ends. Germline lookup yields CDR1 LNHDA and CDR2 SQIVND (reference sequence). The CDR3 loop spans 12 amino acids.